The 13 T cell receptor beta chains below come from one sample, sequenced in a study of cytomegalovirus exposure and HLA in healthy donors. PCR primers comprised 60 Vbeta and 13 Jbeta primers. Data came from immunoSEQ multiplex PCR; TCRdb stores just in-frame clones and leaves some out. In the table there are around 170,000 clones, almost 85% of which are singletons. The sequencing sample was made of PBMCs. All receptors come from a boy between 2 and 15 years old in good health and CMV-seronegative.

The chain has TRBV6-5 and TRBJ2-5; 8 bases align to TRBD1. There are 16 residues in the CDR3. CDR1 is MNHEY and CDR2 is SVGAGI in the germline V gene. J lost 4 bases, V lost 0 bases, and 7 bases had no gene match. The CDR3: CASSYSGRGHVETQYF. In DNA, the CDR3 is TGTGCCAGCAGTTACTCGGGCAGGGGGCATGTAGAGACCCAGTACTTC.

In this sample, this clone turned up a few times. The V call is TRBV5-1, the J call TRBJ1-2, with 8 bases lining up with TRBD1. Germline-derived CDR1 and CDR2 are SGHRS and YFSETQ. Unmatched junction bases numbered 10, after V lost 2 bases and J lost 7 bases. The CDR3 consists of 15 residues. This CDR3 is CASSFNPGGSGGYTF. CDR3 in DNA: TGCGCCAGCAGCTTTAATCCAGGGGGCTCTGGTGGCTACACCTTC.

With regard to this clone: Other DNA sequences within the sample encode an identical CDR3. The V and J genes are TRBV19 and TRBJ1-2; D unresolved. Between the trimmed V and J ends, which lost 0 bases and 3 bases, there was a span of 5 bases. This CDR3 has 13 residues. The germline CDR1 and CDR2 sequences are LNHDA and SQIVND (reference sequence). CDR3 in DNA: TGTGCCAGTAGTATAGATCGGGACTATGGCTACACCTTC. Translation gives CASSIDRDYGYTF.

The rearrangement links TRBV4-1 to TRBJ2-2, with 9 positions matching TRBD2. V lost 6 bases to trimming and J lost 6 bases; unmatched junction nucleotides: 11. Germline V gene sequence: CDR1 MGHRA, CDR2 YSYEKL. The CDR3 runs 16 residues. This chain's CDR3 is CASSPPGLAISGELFF. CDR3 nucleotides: TGCGCCAGCAGTCCTCCGGGACTAGCTATATCCGGGGAGCTGTTTTTT.

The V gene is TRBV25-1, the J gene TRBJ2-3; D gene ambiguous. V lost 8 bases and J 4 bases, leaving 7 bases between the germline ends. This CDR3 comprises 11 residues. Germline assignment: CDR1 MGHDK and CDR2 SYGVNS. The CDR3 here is CASSLADTQYF. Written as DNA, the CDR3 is TGTGCCAGCTCCCTAGCAGATACGCAGTATTTT.

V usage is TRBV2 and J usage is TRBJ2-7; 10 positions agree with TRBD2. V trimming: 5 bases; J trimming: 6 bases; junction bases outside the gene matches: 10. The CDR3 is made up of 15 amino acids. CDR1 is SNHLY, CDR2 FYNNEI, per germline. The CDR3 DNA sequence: TGTGCCAGCAGTTTTAGCGGGAGGCGCCTGGGCGAGCAGTACTTC. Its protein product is CASSFSGRRLGEQYF.

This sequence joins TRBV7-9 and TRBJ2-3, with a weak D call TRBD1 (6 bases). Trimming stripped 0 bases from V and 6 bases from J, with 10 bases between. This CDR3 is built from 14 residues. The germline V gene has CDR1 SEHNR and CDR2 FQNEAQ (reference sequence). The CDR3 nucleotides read TGTGCCAGCAGCTTAGCGTCTGGACAGGATACGCAGTATTTT. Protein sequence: CASSLASGQDTQYF.

The CDR3 DNA follows: TGTGCCAGCCGGCTTGTCAGGAGACGGGGTGAGCAGTTCTTC. Encoded protein: CASRLVRRRGEQFF. The chain joins TRBV2 to TRBJ2-1; possibly TRBD2 for D (5 bases). V was trimmed by 8 bases and J by 9 bases, leaving 20 bases between them. The CDR3 is 14 residues long. Germline CDR1 is SNHLY and CDR2 is FYNNEI.

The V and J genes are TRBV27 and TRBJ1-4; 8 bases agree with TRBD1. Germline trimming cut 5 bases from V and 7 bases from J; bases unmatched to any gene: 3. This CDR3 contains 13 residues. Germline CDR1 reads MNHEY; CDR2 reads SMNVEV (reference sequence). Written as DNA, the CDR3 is TGTGCCAGCAGTAACAGGGGGAGTGAAAAACTGTTTTTT. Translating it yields CASSNRGSEKLFF.

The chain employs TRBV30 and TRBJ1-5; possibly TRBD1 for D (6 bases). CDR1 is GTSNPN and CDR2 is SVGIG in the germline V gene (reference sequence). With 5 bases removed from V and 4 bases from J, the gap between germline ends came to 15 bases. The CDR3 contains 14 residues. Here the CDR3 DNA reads TGTGCCTGGCGTACCCGGCAGGGGAATCAGCCCCAGCATTTT. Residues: CAWRTRQGNQPQHF.

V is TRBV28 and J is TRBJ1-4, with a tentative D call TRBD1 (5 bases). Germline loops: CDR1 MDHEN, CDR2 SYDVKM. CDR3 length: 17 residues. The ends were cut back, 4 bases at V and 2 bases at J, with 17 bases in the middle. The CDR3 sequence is CASSSPRRGVTNEKLFF. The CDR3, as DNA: TGTGCCAGCAGTTCGCCCCGTCGGGGGGTGACTAATGAAAAACTGTTTTTT.

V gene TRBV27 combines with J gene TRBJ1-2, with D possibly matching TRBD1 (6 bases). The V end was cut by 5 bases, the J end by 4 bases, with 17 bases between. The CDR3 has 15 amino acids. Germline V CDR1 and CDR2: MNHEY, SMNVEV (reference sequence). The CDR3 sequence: CASSLNRVPLYGYTF. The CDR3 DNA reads TGTGCCAGCAGTCTTAACAGGGTGCCCCTCTATGGCTACACCTTC.

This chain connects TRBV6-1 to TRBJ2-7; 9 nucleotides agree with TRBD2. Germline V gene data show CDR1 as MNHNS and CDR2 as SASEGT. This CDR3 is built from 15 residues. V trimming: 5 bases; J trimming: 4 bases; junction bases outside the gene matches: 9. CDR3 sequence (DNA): TGTGCCAGCAGTTTACTAGCGGGTAATCAATACGAGCAGTACTTC. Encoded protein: CASSLLAGNQYEQYF.